The clone carrying this T cell receptor (beta chain) came up a few times. The data stem from a study of beta chain features in type 1 diabetes. The entirety of the isolated RNA underwent reverse transcription, so expressed TCRB transcripts were sequenced. Sequencing was performed with immunoSEQ multiplex PCR; in TCRdb, only in-frame clones are kept and a portion is missing. The sample has 110,000 or so clones; roughly 43% are singletons. The germline gives CDR1 KGHSH, CDR2 LQKENI. With 5 bases removed from V and 5 bases from J, the gap between germline ends came to 10 bases. The length of the CDR3 is 12 residues.

The chain has TRBV18 and TRBJ2-7; possible D gene TRBD1, 5 bases. Sequenced input: stem cell memory CD4+ T cells from blood. This clonotype was obtained from a woman between 18 and 29 years old in good health. The CDR3 spells CASSREGDEQYF. DNA for the CDR3: TGTGCCAGCTCAAGAGAAGGGGACGAGCAGTACTTC.